Shown below are 27 T cell receptor beta chains from a single sample sequenced in a study of Ad26.COV2.S vaccination and SARS-CoV-2 variants. Using immunoSEQ multiplex PCR, the repertoire was profiled, and TCRdb retains in-frame clones only, with some absent. The sample lists some 480,000 clones, around 90% occurring once. Treatment noted: around 19 received Ad26.COV2.S at low or high dose, single or two shots; about 5 received placebo; per-sample allocation not given. On day 63 after the first injection, vaccine and placebo recipients gave samples. The sequences come from peripheral blood, collected in a trial of Ad26.COV2.S vaccine versus placebo. These receptors came from a person between 18 and 65 years old who received the Ad26.COV2.S COVID-19 vaccine or a placebo.

The rearrangement links TRBV4-3 to TRBJ2-5, with D possibly being TRBD1 (5 bases). With 1 base removed from V and 5 bases from J, the gap between germline ends came to 17 bases. This CDR3 spans 16 amino acids. Per the germline V gene, CDR1 is LGHNA and CDR2 is YSLEER. CDR3 nucleotides: TGCGCCAGCAGCCAAGTTTGGGGCGAAATTCGGGAGACCCAGTACTTC. Encoded protein: CASSQVWGEIRETQYF.

This chain joins TRBV3-1 (or the pseudogene TRBV3-2) and TRBJ2-2, with 11 positions matching TRBD2. J lost 3 bases, V lost 4 bases, and 13 bases had no gene match. This CDR3 is 19 amino acids long. CDR1 is LGHDT and CDR2 is YNNKEL in the germline V gene (reference sequence). The chain's CDR3 is CASSPTSVTSGSYTGELFF. The CDR3 bases are TGTGCCAGCAGCCCGACCTCGGTTACTAGCGGGAGTTACACCGGGGAGCTGTTTTTT.

This rearrangement joins TRBV4-2 to TRBJ1-6; perhaps TRBD1 as D (6 bases). In germline, CDR1 is LGHNA, CDR2 YNFKEQ. Trimming stripped 0 bases from V and 0 bases from J, with 21 bases between. The CDR3 sequence is 21 residues long. DNA of the CDR3: TGTGCCAGCAGCCAAGATCTCAGGTGGGGGGGGCGAAGCTCCTATAATTCACCCCTCCACTTT. Translating gives CASSQDLRWGGRSSYNSPLHF.

As regards this clone: The same CDR3 is also encoded by other DNA sequences in this sample. The rearrangement links TRBV5-1 to TRBJ2-7, with TRBD1 identical over 7 bases. The CDR3 extends over 14 amino acids. The ends lost 0 bases at V and 4 bases at J; junction bases unmatched: 4. Per the germline V gene, CDR1 is SGHRS and CDR2 is YFSETQ. The CDR3 loop is CASSLAAGGYEQYF. In DNA, the CDR3 is TGCGCCAGCAGCTTGGCCGCAGGGGGTTACGAGCAGTACTTC. The whole variable domain, remainder taken from reference TRBV5-1 and TRBJ2-7, is KAGVTQTPRYLIKTRGQQVTLSCSPISGHRSVSWYQQTPGQGLQFLFEYFSETQRNKGNFPGRFSGRQFSNSRSEMNVSTLELGDSALYLCASSLAAGGYEQYFGPGTRLTVT.

V is TRBV6-5 and J is TRBJ2-1; TRBD2 might be the D (5 bases). V was cut by 2 bases and J by 6 bases, with 11 bases left in between. Germline V CDR1 and CDR2: MNHEY, SVGAGI. The CDR3 extends over 14 amino acids. CDR3 sequence reads: CASSYRSAANEQFF. The CDR3 nucleotides are TGTGCCAGCAGTTACCGATCAGCGGCCAATGAGCAGTTCTTC.

This clone appeared once. J is TRBJ1-5 and V is TRBV9; TRBD1 aligns across 8 bases. After removal of 3 bases from V and 11 bases from J, the junction contained 10 bases not matched to a gene. This CDR3 spans 14 amino acids. From germline, CDR1 is SGDLS and CDR2 YYNGEE. CDR3 in amino acids: CASSGQGAAGAQHF. Here the CDR3 DNA reads TGTGCCAGCAGCGGTCAGGGGGCGGCCGGGGCCCAGCATTTT.

This clone was recorded once. This chain links TRBV7-8 with TRBJ1-2; the match to TRBD1 covers 9 bases. Trimming took 5 bases from V and 7 from J; bases not matched to a gene: 8. Per germline, CDR1 SGHVS and CDR2 FQNEAQ. CDR3 size: 14 residues. CDR3 sequence reads: CASSLGRQGGGYTF. The CDR3 DNA reads TGTGCCAGCAGCCTAGGCAGACAGGGGGGTGGCTACACCTTC. The full variable domain, in which reference TRBV7-8 and TRBJ1-2 provide the parts outside the CDR3, is GAGVSQSPRYKVAKRGQDVALRCDPISGHVSLFWYQQALGQGPEFLTYFQNEAQLDKSGLPSDRFFAERPEGSVSTLKIQRTQQEDSAVYLCASSLGRQGGGYTFGSGTRLTVV.

The rearrangement joins TRBV20-1 to TRBJ2-7, with D unclear. The CDR3 is 11 residues long. From germline, CDR1 is DFQATT and CDR2 SNEGSKA (reference sequence). The germline V and J ends were trimmed by 6 bases and 6 bases, with 12 bases remaining between them. As DNA, the CDR3 is TGCAGTGCGCGCGACTCCCCCGAGCAGTACTTC. Protein product: CSARDSPEQYF.

The chain joins TRBV19 to TRBJ1-3; D possibly corresponds to TRBD1 (5 bases). The CDR3 runs to 13 residues. Germline values: CDR1 LNHDA, CDR2 SQIVND (reference sequence). V dropped 7 bases and J dropped 2 bases, with 9 bases sitting between them. CDR3 sequence (DNA): TGTGCCAGTAAGGGGCTGGCTGGAAACACCATATATTTT. Translating it yields CASKGLAGNTIYF.

J is TRBJ1-4 and V is TRBV29-1, with TRBD1 as a possible D gene (5 bases). Deletions cut 7 bases from V and 6 bases from J, with 15 bases between. Germline V CDR1 and CDR2: SQVTM, ANQGSEA. The CDR3 has 13 residues. The CDR3 bases are TGCAGCGCCCGCGGGCAGGGAGATGAAAAACTGTTTTTT. It is translated as CSARGQGDEKLFF.

The sample holds one count of this clone. V usage is TRBV5-5 and J usage is TRBJ2-1; 7 bases align to TRBD2. From germline, CDR1 is SGHKS and CDR2 YYEKEE (reference sequence). V gave up 0 bases and J gave up 3 bases; unmatched junction bases: 3. This CDR3 spans 15 amino acids. The DNA for the CDR3 is TGTGCCAGCAGCTTGGGCCTAGCGGTCTACAATGAGCAGTTCTTC. This translates into CASSLGLAVYNEQFF.

CDR3 in amino acids: CASSLAGGPYEQYF. The DNA for the CDR3 is TGCGCCAGCAGTCTAGCGGGAGGGCCCTACGAGCAGTACTTC. The chain couples TRBV10-2 to TRBJ2-7; TRBD2 agrees at 12 bases. J gave up 2 bases and V 5 bases, and 1 base lay outside the gene matches. Germline CDR1 and CDR2: WSHSY and SAAADI. The CDR3 has 14 amino acids.

This clone occurred a few times. J is TRBJ2-2 and V is TRBV10-3; 10 bases fit TRBD2. Looked up from germline, CDR1 is ENHRY and CDR2 is SYGVKD. After removal of 4 bases from V and 3 bases from J, the junction contained 8 bases not matched to a gene. CDR3 length: 17 amino acids. This CDR3 is CAISGLAGDLDTGELFF. The CDR3 DNA follows: TGTGCCATCAGTGGGCTAGCGGGAGACTTAGACACCGGGGAGCTGTTTTTT.

Here the CDR3 DNA reads TGTGCCAGCGGACCCCCCAGGGATGGCTACACCTTC. This encodes CASGPPRDGYTF. The rearrangement joins TRBV2 to TRBJ1-2; D is possibly TRBD1 (5 bases). Germline lookup yields CDR1 SNHLY and CDR2 FYNNEI. The CDR3 runs to 12 residues. Trimming cost V 8 bases and J 6 bases, with 13 bases left between them. Looking up the rest from reference TRBV2 and TRBJ1-2 gives the full variable domain: EPEVTQTPSHQVTQMGQEVILRCVPISNHLYFYWYRQILGQKVEFLVSFYNNEISEKSEIFDDQFSVERPDGSNFTLKIRSTKLEDSAMYFCASGPPRDGYTFGSGTRLTVV.

The chain is built from TRBV5-8 and TRBJ1-1, with D possibly matching TRBD1 (5 bases). The ends were cut back, 3 bases at V and 1 base at J, with 16 bases in the middle. The CDR3 extends over 16 amino acids. Per the germline V gene, CDR1 is SGHTS and CDR2 is YDEGEE. In DNA form, the CDR3 reads TGTGCCAGCAGCTCCGGCCCGGGGCAGGCGAACACTGAAGCTTTCTTT. As protein: CASSSGPGQANTEAFF.

This sequence joins TRBV15 and TRBJ2-1, with 9 bases matching TRBD2. Unmatched junction bases numbered 9, after V lost 3 bases and J lost 6 bases. The CDR3 spans 16 residues. Germline V lookup: CDR1 LNHNV, CDR2 YYDKDF (reference sequence). CDR3 protein: CATSRGGGSGSNEQFF. CDR3 in DNA: TGTGCCACCAGCAGGGGAGGTGGTAGCGGGAGCAATGAGCAGTTCTTC.

J is TRBJ2-5 and V is TRBV5-1; D may be TRBD2 (6 bases). Trimming left V 1 base short and J 0 bases short, with 22 bases between. This CDR3 contains 19 residues. CDR1 and CDR2 (germline): SGHRS, YFSETQ. This chain's CDR3 is CASSLLRRLSGSDQETQYF. The CDR3 nucleotides are TGCGCCAGCAGCTTGTTGAGAAGGTTGAGCGGGTCCGACCAAGAGACCCAGTACTTC. The full variable domain, completed using reference TRBV5-1 and TRBJ2-5, is KAGVTQTPRYLIKTRGQQVTLSCSPISGHRSVSWYQQTPGQGLQFLFEYFSETQRNKGNFPGRFSGRQFSNSRSEMNVSTLELGDSALYLCASSLLRRLSGSDQETQYFGPGTRLLVL.

This clone was counted only a few times. The J gene is TRBJ1-2, the V gene TRBV7-9; D might be TRBD1 (5 bases). Trimming cost V 1 base and J 8 bases, with 14 bases left between them. The CDR3 consists of 14 residues. Germline CDR1 is SEHNR and CDR2 is FQNEAQ (reference sequence). Here the CDR3 DNA reads TGTGCCAGCAGCTTAGACTTACAGGCGGGGGGCTACACCTTC. It is translated as CASSLDLQAGGYTF.

V is TRBV5-5 and J is TRBJ1-3, with unresolved D. The ends were cut back, 4 bases at V and 1 base at J, with 12 bases in the middle. The CDR3 spans 15 residues. Germline assignment: CDR1 SGHKS and CDR2 YYEKEE (reference sequence). This chain's CDR3 is CASSLSGGSGNTIYF. CDR3 DNA sequence: TGTGCCAGCAGCCTATCGGGAGGGTCTGGAAACACCATATATTTT.

This chain uses TRBV5-5 with TRBJ2-3; 9 bases align to TRBD2. The CDR3 is 14 amino acids. Losses at the gene ends were 5 bases for V and 6 bases for J; bases not matched to a gene: 7. Germline V lookup: CDR1 SGHKS, CDR2 YYEKEE (reference sequence). Here the CDR3 reads CASSRVAGADTQYF. The CDR3 nucleotides read TGTGCCAGCAGTAGGGTAGCGGGAGCTGATACGCAGTATTTT.

The chain recombines TRBV7-9 with TRBJ2-1; TRBD1 aligns across 12 bases. Per the germline V gene, CDR1 is SEHNR and CDR2 is FQNEAQ (reference sequence). The V gene end was trimmed by 3 bases and the J gene end by 8 bases; junction bases not matched to a gene: 5. There are 15 residues in the CDR3. Here the CDR3 DNA reads TGTGCCAGCAGCTTTTCCGGGACAGGGGGCTATGAGCAGTTCTTC. Translation gives CASSFSGTGGYEQFF.

The gene calls are TRBV2 and TRBJ2-7; 7 bases are shared with TRBD1. Germline CDR1 reads SNHLY; CDR2 reads FYNNEI. The CDR3 has 14 amino acids. V was clipped by 5 bases and J by 2 bases; unmatched bases: 6. The CDR3 sequence: CASSLGGAPYEQYF. CDR3 nucleotides: TGTGCCAGCAGTCTAGGGGGCGCACCCTACGAGCAGTACTTC.

This clone appeared once. The genes are TRBV27 and TRBJ2-1; TRBD2 matches 8 bases. This CDR3 is built from 18 residues. J gave up 5 bases and V 2 bases, and 14 bases lay outside the gene matches. Germline CDR1 reads MNHEY; CDR2 reads SMNVEV (reference sequence). CDR3 in amino acids: CASSLQRETPARNNEQFF. Written as DNA, the CDR3 is TGTGCCAGCAGTTTACAGCGGGAGACGCCAGCGAGGAACAATGAGCAGTTCTTC.

This clone has more than one count but fewer than ten. The chain has TRBV29-1 and TRBJ2-7, with 9 bases identical to TRBD2. Germline V gene lookup returns CDR1 SQVTM and CDR2 ANQGSEA. V lost 4 bases to trimming and J lost 4 bases; unmatched junction nucleotides: 2. The length of the CDR3 is 12 residues. CDR3 in DNA: TGCAGCGTTGGCGGGGGGGGATACGAGCAGTACTTC. Its translation: CSVGGGGYEQYF.

The chain has TRBV24-1 and TRBJ2-2, with TRBD2 matching 14 bases. Germline lookup yields CDR1 KGHDR and CDR2 SFDVKD. The CDR3 is 17 amino acids. Trimming took 4 bases from V and 7 from J; bases not matched to a gene: 7. CDR3 DNA sequence: TGTGCCACCAGTGACCTGGGACTAGCGGGAGTGAACGGGGAGCTGTTTTTT. Translating it yields CATSDLGLAGVNGELFF.

This clone has just one count. The chain combines TRBV27 with TRBJ2-1; TRBD2 matches 8 bases. Trimming took 8 bases from V and 7 from J; bases not matched to a gene: 10. The germline V gene has CDR1 MNHEY and CDR2 SMNVEV (reference sequence). There are 14 residues in the CDR3. CDR3 DNA: TGTGCCAGCGCCTCGGTGGCGGGAGGTAATGAGCAGTTCTTC. Its protein is CASASVAGGNEQFF.

The chain has TRBV19 and TRBJ1-1; no definite D call. Germline V gives CDR1 LNHDA, CDR2 SQIVND (reference sequence). This CDR3 is built from 16 residues. With 1 base removed from V and 1 base from J, the gap between germline ends came to 13 bases. CDR3 DNA sequence: TGTGCCAGTAGTATAGGGAGGGTCATGACGAACACTGAAGCTTTCTTT. It specifies CASSIGRVMTNTEAFF.